The next 3 T cell receptor beta chains were all read from a single sample in a study of Ad26.COV2.S vaccination and SARS-CoV-2 variants. The method was immunoSEQ multiplex PCR; TCRdb's version includes in-frame clones alone and lacks a portion of them. The sample has 300,000 to 350,000 clones; 80% to 90% are singletons. Treatment meaning: about 20 received Ad26.COV2.S at low or high dose, single or two shots; roughly 5 received placebo; per-sample allocation not given. Samples came from day 63 after the first vaccine or placebo injection. Sequenced here: peripheral blood, sampled in a trial of Ad26.COV2.S vaccine versus placebo. The receptors derive from a person aged 18-60 years who received the Ad26.COV2.S COVID-19 vaccine or a placebo.

The J gene is TRBJ2-7, the V gene TRBV7-2; a possible D gene is TRBD1 (5 bases). The CDR3 runs 15 residues. The V end lost 0 bases, the J end lost 4 bases, and 13 bases lay between the germline ends. Per the germline V gene, CDR1 is SGHTA and CDR2 is FQGNSA. The CDR3 nucleotides read TGTGCCAGCAGCTTAGCACCGACTCAGGGTTACGAGCAGTACTTC. Amino acid sequence: CASSLAPTQGYEQYF.

This rearrangement joins TRBV9 to TRBJ2-3; 7 bases agree with TRBD2. Germline trimming cut 4 bases from V and 0 bases from J; bases unmatched to any gene: 8. The CDR3 length is 16 residues. The germline V gene encodes CDR1 SGDLS and CDR2 YYNGEE. The CDR3 DNA follows: TGTGCCAGCAGCAGAGAGAGCGGGGCGAGCACAGATACGCAGTATTTT. As protein: CASSRESGASTDTQYF. Filled out from reference TRBV9 and TRBJ2-3, the complete variable domain reads DSGVTQTPKHLITATGQRVTLRCSPRSGDLSVYWYQQSLDQGLQFLIQYYNGEERAKGNILERFSAQQFPDLHSELNLSSLELGDSALYFCASSRESGASTDTQYFGPGTRLTVL.

This chain joins TRBV7-2 and TRBJ2-7; D is undetermined. The ends were cut back, 0 bases at V and 3 bases at J, with 6 bases in the middle. Germline values: CDR1 SGHTA, CDR2 FQGNSA. This CDR3 has 13 residues. CDR3 nucleotide sequence: TGTGCCAGCAGCTTAGCGGTGCACTACGAGCAGTACTTC. This codes for CASSLAVHYEQYF.